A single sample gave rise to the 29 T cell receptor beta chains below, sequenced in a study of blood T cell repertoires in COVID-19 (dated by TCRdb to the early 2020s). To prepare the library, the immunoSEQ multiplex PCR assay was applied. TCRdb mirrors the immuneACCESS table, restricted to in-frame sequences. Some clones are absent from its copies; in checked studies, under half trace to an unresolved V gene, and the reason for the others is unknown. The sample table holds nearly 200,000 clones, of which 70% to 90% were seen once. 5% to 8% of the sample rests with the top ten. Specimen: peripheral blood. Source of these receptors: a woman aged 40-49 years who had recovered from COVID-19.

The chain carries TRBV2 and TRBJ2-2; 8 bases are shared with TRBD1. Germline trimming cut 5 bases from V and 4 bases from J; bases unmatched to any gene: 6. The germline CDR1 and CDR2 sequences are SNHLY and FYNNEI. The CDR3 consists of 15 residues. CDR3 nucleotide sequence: TGTGCCAGCAGTTGGGACAGGACAAGCACCGGGGAGCTGTTTTTT. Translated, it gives CASSWDRTSTGELFF.

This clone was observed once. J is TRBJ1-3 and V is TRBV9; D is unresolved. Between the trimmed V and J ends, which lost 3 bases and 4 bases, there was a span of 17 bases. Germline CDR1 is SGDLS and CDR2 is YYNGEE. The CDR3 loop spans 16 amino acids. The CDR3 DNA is TGTGCCAGCAGCGCGTCGGGGTTTTTTGACGGAAACACCATATATTTT. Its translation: CASSASGFFDGNTIYF.

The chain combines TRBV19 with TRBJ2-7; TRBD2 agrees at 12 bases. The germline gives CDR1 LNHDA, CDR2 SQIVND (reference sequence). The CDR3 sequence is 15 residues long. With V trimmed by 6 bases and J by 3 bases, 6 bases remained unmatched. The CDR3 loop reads CASSPGLAGNYEQYF. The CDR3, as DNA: TGTGCCAGTAGCCCCGGACTAGCGGGGAACTACGAGCAGTACTTC.

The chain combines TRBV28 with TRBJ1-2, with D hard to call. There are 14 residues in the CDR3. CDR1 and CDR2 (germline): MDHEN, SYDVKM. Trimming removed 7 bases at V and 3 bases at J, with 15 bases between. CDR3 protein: CASNGVPRDYGYTF. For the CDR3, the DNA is TGTGCCAGCAACGGGGTTCCCAGAGACTATGGCTACACCTTC.

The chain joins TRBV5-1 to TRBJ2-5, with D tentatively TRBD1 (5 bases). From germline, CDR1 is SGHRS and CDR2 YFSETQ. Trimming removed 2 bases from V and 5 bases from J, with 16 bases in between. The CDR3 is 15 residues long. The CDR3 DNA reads TGCGCCAGCAGCTTTAGGGGAACGGACGGGGAGACCCAGTACTTC. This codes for CASSFRGTDGETQYF.

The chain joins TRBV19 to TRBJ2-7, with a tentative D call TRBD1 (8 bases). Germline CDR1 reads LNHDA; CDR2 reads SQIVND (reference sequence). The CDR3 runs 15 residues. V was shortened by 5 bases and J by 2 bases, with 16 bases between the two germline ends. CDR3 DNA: TGTGCCAGTAGTCCCGGACAGGGAGGGGCCTACGAGCAGTACTTC. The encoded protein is CASSPGQGGAYEQYF.

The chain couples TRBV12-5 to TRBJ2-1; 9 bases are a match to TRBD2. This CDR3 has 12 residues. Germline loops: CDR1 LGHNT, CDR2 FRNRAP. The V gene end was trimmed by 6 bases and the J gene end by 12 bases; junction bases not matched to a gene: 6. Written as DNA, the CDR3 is TGTGCTAGTGGCCTCACTAGCGGGTTGCAGTTCTTC. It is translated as CASGLTSGLQFF. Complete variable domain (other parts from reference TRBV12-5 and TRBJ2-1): DARVTQTPRHKVTEMGQEVTMRCQPILGHNTVFWYRQTMMQGLELLAYFRNRAPLDDSGMPKDRFSAEMPDATLATLKIQPSEPRDSAVYFCASGLTSGLQFFGPGTRLTVL.

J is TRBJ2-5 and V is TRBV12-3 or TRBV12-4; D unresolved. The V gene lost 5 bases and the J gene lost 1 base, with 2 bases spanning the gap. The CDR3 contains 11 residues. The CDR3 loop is CASSRQETQYF. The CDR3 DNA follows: TGTGCCAGCAGTCGCCAAGAGACCCAGTACTTC.

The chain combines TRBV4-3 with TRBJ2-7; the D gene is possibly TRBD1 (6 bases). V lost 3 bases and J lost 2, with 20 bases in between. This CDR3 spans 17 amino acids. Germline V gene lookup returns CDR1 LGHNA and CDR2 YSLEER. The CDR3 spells CASSHDRISGTTYEQYF. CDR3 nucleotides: TGCGCCAGCAGCCATGACCGTATCTCCGGGACAACCTACGAGCAGTACTTC.

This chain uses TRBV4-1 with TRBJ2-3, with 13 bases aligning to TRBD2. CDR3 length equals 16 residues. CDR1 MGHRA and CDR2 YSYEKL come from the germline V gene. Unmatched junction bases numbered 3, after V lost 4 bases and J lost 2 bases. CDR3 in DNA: TGCGCCAGCAGCCTGGGACTAGCGGGACCCACAGATACGCAGTATTTT. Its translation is CASSLGLAGPTDTQYF.

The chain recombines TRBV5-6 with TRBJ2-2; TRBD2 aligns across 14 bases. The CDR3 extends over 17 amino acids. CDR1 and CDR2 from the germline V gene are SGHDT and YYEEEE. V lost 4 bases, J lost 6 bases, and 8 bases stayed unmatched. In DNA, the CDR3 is TGTGCCAGCAGCAGAATAGCGGGACTAGCGGGAGCCGGGGAGCTGTTTTTT. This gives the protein CASSRIAGLAGAGELFF.

The CDR3 DNA is TGCGCCAGCAGCTTGGACAGGGGTGGCACAGATACGCAGTATTTT. Protein: CASSLDRGGTDTQYF. This chain uses TRBV5-1 with TRBJ2-3; TRBD1 matches at 7 bases. Germline loops: CDR1 SGHRS, CDR2 YFSETQ. The CDR3 is 15 residues long. V shed 0 bases and J 1 base; nucleotides not matched to a gene: 2.

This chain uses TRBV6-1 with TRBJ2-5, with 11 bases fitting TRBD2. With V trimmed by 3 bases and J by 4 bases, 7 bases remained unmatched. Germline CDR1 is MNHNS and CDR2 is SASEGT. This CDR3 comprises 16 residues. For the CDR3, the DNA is TGTGCCAGCAGTGACCATAGCGGGAGGGCCTTAGAGACCCAGTACTTC. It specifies CASSDHSGRALETQYF.

CDR3 in DNA: TGTGCCAGCAGCTTGAGTTGGACAGGGGGAACCTACGAGCAGTACTTC. The encoded protein is CASSLSWTGGTYEQYF. The gene calls are TRBV5-5 and TRBJ2-7; 10 nucleotides agree with TRBD1. Germline V gives CDR1 SGHKS, CDR2 YYEKEE (reference sequence). The CDR3 is made up of 16 amino acids. V was pared by 1 base and J by 2 bases, with 6 bases of the junction left unmatched. The variable domain in full, completed from reference TRBV5-5 and TRBJ2-7, reads DAGVTQSPTHLIKTRGQQVTLRCSPISGHKSVSWYQQVLGQGPQFIFQYYEKEERGRGNFPDRFSARQFPNYSSELNVNALLLGDSALYLCASSLSWTGGTYEQYFGPGTRLTVT.

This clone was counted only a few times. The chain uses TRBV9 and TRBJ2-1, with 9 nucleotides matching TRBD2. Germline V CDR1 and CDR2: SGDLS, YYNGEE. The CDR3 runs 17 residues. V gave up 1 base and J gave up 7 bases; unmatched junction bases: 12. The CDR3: CASSVRDSSGISNEQFF. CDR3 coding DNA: TGTGCCAGCAGCGTAAGAGACTCTAGCGGGATAAGTAATGAGCAGTTCTTC.

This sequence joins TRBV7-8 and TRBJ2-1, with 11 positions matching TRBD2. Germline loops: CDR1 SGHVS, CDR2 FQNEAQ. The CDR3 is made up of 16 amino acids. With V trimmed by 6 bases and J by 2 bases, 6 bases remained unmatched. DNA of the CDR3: TGTGCCAGCAGTCTCCTAGCGGGAGGACCCTACAATGAGCAGTTCTTC. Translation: CASSLLAGGPYNEQFF.

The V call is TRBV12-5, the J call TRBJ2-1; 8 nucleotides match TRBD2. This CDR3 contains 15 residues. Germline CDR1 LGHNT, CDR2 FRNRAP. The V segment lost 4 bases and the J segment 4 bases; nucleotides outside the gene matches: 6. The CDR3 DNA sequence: TGTGCTAGTGGTTCCGGGGCGGGGGGATACAATGAGCAGTTCTTC. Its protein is CASGSGAGGYNEQFF. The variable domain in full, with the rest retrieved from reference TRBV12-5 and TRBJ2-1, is DARVTQTPRHKVTEMGQEVTMRCQPILGHNTVFWYRQTMMQGLELLAYFRNRAPLDDSGMPKDRFSAEMPDATLATLKIQPSEPRDSAVYFCASGSGAGGYNEQFFGPGTRLTVL.

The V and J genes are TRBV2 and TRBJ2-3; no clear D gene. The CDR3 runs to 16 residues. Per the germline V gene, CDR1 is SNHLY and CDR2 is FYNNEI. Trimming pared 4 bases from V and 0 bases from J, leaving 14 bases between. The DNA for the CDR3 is TGTGCCAGCAGTGGACACTTAAAATCTAGCACAGATACGCAGTATTTT. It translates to CASSGHLKSSTDTQYF.

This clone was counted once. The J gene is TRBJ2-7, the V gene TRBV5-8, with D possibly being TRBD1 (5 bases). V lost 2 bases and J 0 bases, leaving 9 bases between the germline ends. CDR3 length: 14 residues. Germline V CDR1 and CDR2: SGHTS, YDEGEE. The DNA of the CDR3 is TGTGCCAGCAGCTTTCAGGGAAACTCCTACGAGCAGTACTTC. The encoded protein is CASSFQGNSYEQYF.

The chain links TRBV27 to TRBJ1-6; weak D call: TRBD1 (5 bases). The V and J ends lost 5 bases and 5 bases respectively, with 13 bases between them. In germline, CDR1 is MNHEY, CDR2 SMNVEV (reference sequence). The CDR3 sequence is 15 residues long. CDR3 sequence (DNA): TGTGCCAGCAGTCAAGCCGGGGGAGATAATTCACCCCTCCACTTT. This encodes CASSQAGGDNSPLHF.

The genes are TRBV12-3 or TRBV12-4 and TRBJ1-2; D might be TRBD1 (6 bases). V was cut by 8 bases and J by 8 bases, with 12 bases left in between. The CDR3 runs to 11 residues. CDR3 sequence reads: CASAGGMGYTF. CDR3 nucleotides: TGTGCCAGCGCGGGGGGCATGGGCTACACCTTC.

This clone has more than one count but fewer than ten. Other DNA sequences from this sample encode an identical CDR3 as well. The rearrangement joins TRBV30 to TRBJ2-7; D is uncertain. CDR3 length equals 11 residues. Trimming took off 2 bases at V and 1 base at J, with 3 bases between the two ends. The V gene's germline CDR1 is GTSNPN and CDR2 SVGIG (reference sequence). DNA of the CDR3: TGTGCCTGGAGTTTATCCTACGAGCAGTACTTC. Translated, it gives CAWSLSYEQYF.

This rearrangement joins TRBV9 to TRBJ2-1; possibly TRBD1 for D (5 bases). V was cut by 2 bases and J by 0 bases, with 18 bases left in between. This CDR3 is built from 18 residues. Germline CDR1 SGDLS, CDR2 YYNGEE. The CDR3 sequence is CASSVDPKRQSSYNEQFF. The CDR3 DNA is TGTGCCAGCAGCGTGGACCCAAAGAGACAGAGCTCCTACAATGAGCAGTTCTTC.

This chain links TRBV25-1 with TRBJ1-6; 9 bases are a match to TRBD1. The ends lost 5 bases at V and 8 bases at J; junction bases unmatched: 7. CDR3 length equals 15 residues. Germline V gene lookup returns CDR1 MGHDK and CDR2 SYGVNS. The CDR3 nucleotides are TGTGCCAGCAGTTTCCGAGACAGGGGGGATTCACCCCTCCACTTT. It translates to CASSFRDRGDSPLHF.

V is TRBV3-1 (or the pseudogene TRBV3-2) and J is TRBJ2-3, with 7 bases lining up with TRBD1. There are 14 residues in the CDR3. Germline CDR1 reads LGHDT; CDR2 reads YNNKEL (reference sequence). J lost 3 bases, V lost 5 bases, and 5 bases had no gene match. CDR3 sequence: CASSTRQGTDTQYF. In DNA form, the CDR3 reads TGTGCCAGCAGCACCCGACAGGGTACAGATACGCAGTATTTT.

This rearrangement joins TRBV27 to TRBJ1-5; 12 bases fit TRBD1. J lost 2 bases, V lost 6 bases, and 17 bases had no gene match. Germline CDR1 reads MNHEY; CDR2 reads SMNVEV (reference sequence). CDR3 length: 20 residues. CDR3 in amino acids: CASRPSGGTGGFIRNQPQHF. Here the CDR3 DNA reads TGTGCCAGCAGACCTAGCGGAGGGACAGGGGGCTTTATACGCAATCAGCCCCAGCATTTT.

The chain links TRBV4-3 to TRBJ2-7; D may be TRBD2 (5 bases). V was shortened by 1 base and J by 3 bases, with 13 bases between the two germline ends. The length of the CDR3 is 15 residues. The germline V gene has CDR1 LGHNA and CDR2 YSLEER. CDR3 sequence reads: CASSQAQTGNYEQYF. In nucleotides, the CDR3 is TGCGCCAGCAGCCAAGCGCAGACGGGGAACTACGAGCAGTACTTC.

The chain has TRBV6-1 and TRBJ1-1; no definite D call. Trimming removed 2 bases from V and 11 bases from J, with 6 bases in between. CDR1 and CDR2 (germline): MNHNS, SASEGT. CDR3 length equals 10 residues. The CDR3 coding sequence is TGTGCCAGCAGTGAAACGGTCGCTTTCTTT. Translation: CASSETVAFF.

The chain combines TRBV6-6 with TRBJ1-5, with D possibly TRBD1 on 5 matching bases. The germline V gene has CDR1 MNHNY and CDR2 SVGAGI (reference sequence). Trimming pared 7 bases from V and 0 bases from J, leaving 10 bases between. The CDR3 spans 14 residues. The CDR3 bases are TGTGCCAGCAAGGGGTTCTATAGCAATCAGCCCCAGCATTTT. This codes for CASKGFYSNQPQHF.